A single sample is the source of the 27 T cell receptor beta chains below, sequenced in a study of cytomegalovirus exposure and HLA in healthy donors. PCR primers comprised 60 Vbeta and 13 Jbeta primers. This table comes from immunoSEQ multiplex PCR, and its TCRdb copy is limited to in-frame clones, with some not included. The data contain about 95,000 clones, 75% to 85% of them singletons. Input material: PBMCs. The receptor set was obtained from a woman in her forties in good health and CMV-seronegative.

V and J are TRBV9 and TRBJ2-7, with D maybe TRBD2 (6 bases). Germline V gene lookup returns CDR1 SGDLS and CDR2 YYNGEE. The V end was cut by 2 bases, the J end by 3 bases, with 15 bases between. There are 15 residues in the CDR3. CDR3 amino acids: CASSVGQSGGYEQYF. CDR3 nucleotide sequence: TGTGCCAGCAGCGTGGGGCAGTCCGGGGGCTACGAGCAGTACTTC.

This chain joins TRBV7-9 and TRBJ1-5, with 7 bases lining up with TRBD1. This CDR3 contains 15 residues. Per germline, CDR1 SEHNR and CDR2 FQNEAQ (reference sequence). Unmatched junction bases numbered 6, after V lost 5 bases and J lost 2 bases. Here the CDR3 DNA reads TGTGCCAGCAGCGCCACAGGGGCCGGCAATCAGCCCCAGCATTTT. Translation gives CASSATGAGNQPQHF. Complete variable domain (other parts from reference TRBV7-9 and TRBJ1-5): DTGVSQNPRHKITKRGQNVTFRCDPISEHNRLYWYRQTLGQGPEFLTYFQNEAQLEKSRLLSDRFSAERPKGSFSTLEIQRTEQGDSAMYLCASSATGAGNQPQHFGDGTRLSIL.

The rearrangement uses TRBV19 and TRBJ2-7; D is perhaps TRBD2 (6 bases). The CDR3 consists of 14 residues. Germline CDR1 LNHDA, CDR2 SQIVND (reference sequence). Trimming removed 4 bases from V and 0 bases from J, with 10 bases in between. The CDR3 loop reads CASSTTGLSYEQYF. DNA for the CDR3: TGTGCCAGTAGTACGACGGGACTCTCCTACGAGCAGTACTTC.

The J gene is TRBJ2-1, the V gene TRBV9, with D tentatively TRBD1 (6 bases). This CDR3 has 15 residues. Trimming removed 0 bases at V and 7 bases at J, with 14 bases between. Germline CDR1 and CDR2: SGDLS and YYNGEE. The DNA for the CDR3 is TGTGCCAGCAGCGTAGTAGGGGGACCCCCTAATGAGCAGTTCTTC. Residues: CASSVVGGPPNEQFF.

The gene calls are TRBV27 and TRBJ2-3, with D possibly being TRBD1 (5 bases). The CDR3 spans 16 residues. Germline V gene sequence: CDR1 MNHEY, CDR2 SMNVEV (reference sequence). V was trimmed by 1 base and J by 2 bases, leaving 13 bases between them. CDR3 in DNA: TGTGCCAGCAGTTTATTCGGAAGGGGCAACACAGATACGCAGTATTTT. This sequence encodes CASSLFGRGNTDTQYF.

The chain carries TRBV30 and TRBJ1-4, with 7 bases aligning to TRBD1. Per germline, CDR1 GTSNPN and CDR2 SVGIG (reference sequence). The CDR3 has 12 residues. V shed 2 bases and J 13 bases; nucleotides not matched to a gene: 7. Written as DNA, the CDR3 is TGTGCCTGGAGTTCATGGACAGGTGGACTGTTTTTT. Amino acid sequence: CAWSSWTGGLFF.

CDR3 sequence reads: CASTPSRGRETQYF. The CDR3 nucleotides read TGTGCCAGCACACCCTCACGGGGTCGGGAGACCCAGTACTTC. The chain combines TRBV7-2 with TRBJ2-5; D might be TRBD2 (5 bases). Trimming took 7 bases from V and 5 from J, leaving 17 bases between them. CDR1 SGHTA and CDR2 FQGNSA come from the germline V gene. This CDR3 has 14 amino acids.

This rearrangement joins TRBV29-1 to TRBJ2-7; 7 bases are shared with TRBD1. Germline V lookup: CDR1 SQVTM, CDR2 ANQGSEA. V dropped 6 bases and J dropped 8; count of bases not matched to a gene: 13. CDR3 size: 13 residues. CDR3 loop: CSVNKQGDRQQYF. The CDR3, as DNA: TGCAGCGTGAACAAGCAGGGGGACCGCCAGCAGTACTTC.

The chain is built from TRBV27 and TRBJ2-1; 11 bases align to TRBD2. CDR1 is MNHEY, CDR2 SMNVEV, per germline (reference sequence). The CDR3 loop spans 16 amino acids. J gave up 3 bases and V 3 bases, and 4 bases lay outside the gene matches. DNA for the CDR3: TGTGCCAGCAGTTTTACTAGCGGGGGTATCTACAATGAGCAGTTCTTC. Residues: CASSFTSGGIYNEQFF.

This chain uses TRBV4-1 with TRBJ2-2, with 10 bases that match TRBD2. This CDR3 region has 17 residues. CDR1 is MGHRA and CDR2 is YSYEKL in the germline V gene. Unmatched junction bases numbered 11, after V lost 4 bases and J lost 6 bases. Here the CDR3 DNA reads TGCGCCAGCAGCCCCACGGTCAGCGGGGGGGCTGCCGGGGAGCTGTTTTTT. Encoded protein: CASSPTVSGGAAGELFF.

V usage is TRBV7-9 and J usage is TRBJ2-5, with D unclear. The J call may be faulty, since TRBJ2-7 better matches the DNA end. Looked up from germline, CDR1 is SEHNR and CDR2 is FQNEAQ (reference sequence). This CDR3 has 12 amino acids. CDR3 DNA: TGTGCCAGCAGCTTAGGATCCTACGAGCAGTACTTC. This codes for CASSLGSYEQYF.

The CDR3 bases are TGTGCCAGCAGCTCAATGGGGGACAGCCTCTTCGAGCAGTACTTC. It encodes CASSSMGDSLFEQYF. The chain employs TRBV7-6 and TRBJ2-7; the match to TRBD1 covers 7 bases. The CDR3 is 15 residues long. Trimming took 4 bases from V and 6 from J; bases not matched to a gene: 12. Germline V gene data show CDR1 as SGHVS and CDR2 as FNYEAQ.

The V gene is TRBV9, the J gene TRBJ2-7; 9 bases align to TRBD2. Looked up from germline, CDR1 is SGDLS and CDR2 is YYNGEE. The CDR3 totals 16 residues. V lost 2 bases, J lost 4 bases, and 10 bases stayed unmatched. The CDR3 is CASSVESSGGRYEQYF. The CDR3 DNA reads TGTGCCAGCAGCGTGGAGAGTAGCGGGGGTCGGTACGAGCAGTACTTC.

The V gene is TRBV9, the J gene TRBJ2-7; 9 bases are shared with TRBD1. Unmatched junction bases numbered 11, after V lost 0 bases and J lost 7 bases. The CDR3 sequence is 16 residues long. Germline-derived CDR1 and CDR2 are SGDLS and YYNGEE. CDR3 residues: CASSVVAGTGSHEQYF. DNA for the CDR3: TGTGCCAGCAGCGTAGTCGCCGGGACAGGGTCGCATGAGCAGTACTTC.

This clone has a handful of counts. V gene TRBV5-1 combines with J gene TRBJ2-7, with no clear D. The germline V gene has CDR1 SGHRS and CDR2 YFSETQ. The V end lost 1 base, the J end lost 2 bases, and 7 bases lay between the germline ends. The CDR3 runs to 13 residues. The CDR3 is CASSLYTTYEQYF. As DNA, the CDR3 is TGCGCCAGCAGCTTGTACACCACCTACGAGCAGTACTTC. The complete variable domain, with remaining parts taken from reference TRBV5-1 and TRBJ2-7, reads KAGVTQTPRYLIKTRGQQVTLSCSPISGHRSVSWYQQTPGQGLQFLFEYFSETQRNKGNFPGRFSGRQFSNSRSEMNVSTLELGDSALYLCASSLYTTYEQYFGPGTRLTVT.

V is TRBV5-6 and J is TRBJ1-1; D unclear. V was clipped by 4 bases and J by 4 bases, with 8 bases between them. Germline V gene sequence: CDR1 SGHDT, CDR2 YYEEEE. This CDR3 has 12 amino acids. CDR3 residues: CASSNSGTEAFF. The CDR3 DNA follows: TGTGCCAGCAGCAACAGCGGCACTGAAGCTTTCTTT.

V is TRBV27 and J is TRBJ1-1; D unclear. CDR3 length: 16 amino acids. V lost 1 base and J 0 bases, leaving 12 bases between the germline ends. CDR1 MNHEY and CDR2 SMNVEV come from the germline V gene (reference sequence). The CDR3 sequence is CASSLLHSTMNTEAFF. The CDR3 DNA reads as TGTGCCAGCAGTTTATTACATAGCACCATGAACACTGAAGCTTTCTTT.

The CDR3 is CASSPPLTGTGNTGELFF. In DNA, the CDR3 is TGTGCCAGCTCACCGCCTCTTACCGGGACAGGGAACACCGGGGAGCTGTTTTTT. The chain uses TRBV18 and TRBJ2-2; 8 nucleotides line up with TRBD1. In germline, CDR1 is KGHSH, CDR2 LQKENI. This CDR3 comprises 18 residues. V lost 3 bases and J lost 1; bases outside the gene matches: 10.

V gene TRBV4-1 combines with J gene TRBJ1-1; tentative D call: TRBD1 (5 bases). Germline V gene sequence: CDR1 MGHRA, CDR2 YSYEKL. Trimming took off 0 bases at V and 4 bases at J, with 21 bases between the two ends. The CDR3 extends over 18 amino acids. Here the CDR3 reads CASSQEYPSGYVGTEAFF. The CDR3 DNA follows: TGCGCCAGCAGCCAAGAATACCCCTCAGGGTATGTTGGCACTGAAGCTTTCTTT.

This clone appeared a few times. The chain couples TRBV5-1 to TRBJ2-1; TRBD1 might be the D (6 bases). Germline V CDR1 and CDR2: SGHRS, YFSETQ. This CDR3 is built from 15 residues. Deletions cut 5 bases from V and 0 bases from J, with 12 bases between. CDR3 loop: CASRTTGSSYNEQFF. CDR3 nucleotide sequence: TGCGCCAGCAGGACGACAGGAAGCTCCTACAATGAGCAGTTCTTC. The full variable domain, its missing parts supplied by reference TRBV5-1 and TRBJ2-1, is KAGVTQTPRYLIKTRGQQVTLSCSPISGHRSVSWYQQTPGQGLQFLFEYFSETQRNKGNFPGRFSGRQFSNSRSEMNVSTLELGDSALYLCASRTTGSSYNEQFFGPGTRLTVL.

V gene TRBV19 combines with J gene TRBJ1-1; D not certain. The V gene's germline CDR1 is LNHDA and CDR2 SQIVND (reference sequence). CDR3 length: 16 amino acids. Trimming took off 2 bases at V and 4 bases at J, with 17 bases between the two ends. In DNA form, the CDR3 reads TGTGCCAGTAGTATAACCACGGCAGGCACGCGCACTGAAGCTTTCTTT. Its protein is CASSITTAGTRTEAFF.

This clone showed up just a few times. The chain joins TRBV29-1 to TRBJ1-3, with D unclear. This CDR3 contains 14 residues. V lost 5 bases and J lost 0, with 11 bases in between. Germline assignment: CDR1 SQVTM and CDR2 ANQGSEA. Written as DNA, the CDR3 is TGCAGCGTTAGTCGGAGCCTCTCTGGAAACACCATATATTTT. Protein product: CSVSRSLSGNTIYF.

The chain links TRBV7-9 to TRBJ1-4, with 8 bases fitting TRBD1. The junction had 4 bases not matched to a gene; V was cut back by 5 bases and J by 5 bases. In germline, CDR1 is SEHNR, CDR2 FQNEAQ (reference sequence). This CDR3 comprises 14 residues. The chain's CDR3 is CASSHQGANEKLFF. Written as DNA, the CDR3 is TGTGCCAGCAGCCATCAGGGGGCAAATGAAAAACTGTTTTTT.

This chain links TRBV4-1 with TRBJ1-4; no firm D call. V was shortened by 0 bases and J by 2 bases, with 13 bases between the two germline ends. Germline CDR1 and CDR2: MGHRA and YSYEKL. The CDR3 is 17 amino acids. CDR3 DNA sequence: TGCGCCAGCAGCCAAGATGTGAGTCGCAGGACTAATGAAAAACTGTTTTTT. It specifies CASSQDVSRRTNEKLFF.

The chain uses TRBV15 and TRBJ2-1; tentative D call: TRBD1 (6 bases). This CDR3 has 15 amino acids. Trimming cost V 4 bases and J 4 bases, with 14 bases left between them. From germline, CDR1 is LNHNV and CDR2 YYDKDF (reference sequence). CDR3 coding DNA: TGTGCCACCAGCATAAACAACAGGGTTTACAATGAGCAGTTCTTC. Residues: CATSINNRVYNEQFF.

This clone was recorded at least ten times. The V and J genes are TRBV6-1 and TRBJ2-1, with D possibly being TRBD1 (7 bases). Per germline, CDR1 MNHNS and CDR2 SASEGT. The CDR3 totals 16 residues. V lost 0 bases, J lost 4 bases, and 13 bases lay in between. Written as DNA, the CDR3 is TGTGCCAGCAGTGAAGCGTCGACAGGGAGGTACAATGAGCAGTTCTTC. This codes for CASSEASTGRYNEQFF.

The V and J genes are TRBV29-1 and TRBJ1-4, with 7 bases aligning to TRBD1. This CDR3 has 12 residues. Looked up from germline, CDR1 is SQVTM and CDR2 is ANQGSEA. V shed 5 bases and J 7 bases; nucleotides not matched to a gene: 4. CDR3 sequence (DNA): TGCAGCGTTCGACAGGGAGGTGAAAAACTGTTTTTT. Residues: CSVRQGGEKLFF.